This TCR beta chain was profiled in a study of beta chain features in type 1 diabetes. Study-level findings and limits: Here, the possible influence of HLA type (on TCRB rearrangement) remained unresolved. In every one of the four CD4+ subsets, TCRB CDR3s were moderately but significantly shorter in Type 1 diabetes patients.

V lost 2 bases and J 4 bases, leaving 11 bases between the germline ends. The CDR3 length is 14 residues. Germline-derived CDR1 and CDR2 are SGHTA and FQGNSA. Expressed TCRB transcripts were sequenced because the isolated RNA had all been reverse transcribed beforehand. The data were produced by immunoSEQ multiplex PCR, yet TCRdb's version contains in-frame clones alone and is incomplete. The sample contains some 150,000 clones, less than 8.5% of which appear only once. Sorting gave populations that all exceeded 98% purity. A remark on this clone: What it recognizes is unknown.

This sequence joins TRBV7-2 and TRBJ2-5, with D maybe TRBD2 (7 bases). The sequence was obtained from a woman aged 25-40 years in good health. Sequencing was carried out using central memory CD4+ T cells from blood. The CDR3 bases are TGTGCCAGCAGCTTAAGGGGGGGGCCAGAGACCCAGTACTTC. Its translation: CASSLRGGPETQYF. The full variable domain, its missing parts supplied by reference TRBV7-2 and TRBJ2-5, is GAGVSQSPSNKVTEKGKDVELRCDPISGHTALYWYRQSLGQGLEFLIYFQGNSAPDKSGLPSDRFSAERTGGSVSTLTIQRTQQEDSAVYLCASSLRGGPETQYFGPGTRLLVL.